This TCR beta chain is drawn from a study of blood T cell repertoires in COVID-19. As processed by the authors: Counts of nucleated cells, estimated from reference gene primer amplification, were obtained. TCRdb's table, derived via immunoSEQ multiplex PCR, lists solely in-frame clones and lacks some. The DNA was the basis for D and trimming; V, J and clone size are from that table. The sample lists approximately 400,000 clones, approximately 91% occurring once. Trimming removed 5 bases from V and 1 base from J, with 11 bases in between. The CDR3 loop spans 14 amino acids. Germline CDR1 SEHNR, CDR2 FQNEAQ (reference sequence). Participant ages covered about 18 to 95 years across 20 to 30 US areas.

The rearrangement joins TRBV7-9 to TRBJ1-1; unclear D gene. The TCR was taken from a woman aged 40-49 years who had been exposed to COVID-19. Sequencing was done on a sample of PBMCs or T cells enriched from blood (not recorded which). CDR3 bases: TGTGCCAGCAGCCCACCGACGGGGAACACTGAAGCTTTCTTT. Protein sequence: CASSPPTGNTEAFF.